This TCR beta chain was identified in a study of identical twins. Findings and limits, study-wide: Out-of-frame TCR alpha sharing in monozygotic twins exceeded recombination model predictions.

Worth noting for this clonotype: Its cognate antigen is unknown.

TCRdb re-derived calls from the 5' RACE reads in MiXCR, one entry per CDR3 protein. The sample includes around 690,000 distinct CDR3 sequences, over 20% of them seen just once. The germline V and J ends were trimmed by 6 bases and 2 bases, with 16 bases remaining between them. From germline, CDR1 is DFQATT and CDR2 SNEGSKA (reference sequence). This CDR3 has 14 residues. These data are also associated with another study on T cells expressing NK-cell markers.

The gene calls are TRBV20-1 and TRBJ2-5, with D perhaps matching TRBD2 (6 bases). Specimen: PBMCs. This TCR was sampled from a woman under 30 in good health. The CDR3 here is CSAQETGGQETQYF. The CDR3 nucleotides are TGCAGTGCGCAAGAGACTGGAGGGCAAGAGACCCAGTACTTC.